This T cell receptor (beta chain) was recorded in a study of long-term antiretroviral therapy in people with HIV. Overall study results and limits: Dominating the repertoire at all time points were the clones that expanded before ART. Diversity went up after ART and still fell short of transplant donor controls.

Per individual, the PBMC samples numbered at least one pre-ART and at least two post-ART. Notes on this clone: As yet, its antigen is unknown.

Trimming at V came to 6 bases and at J to 4 bases, leaving 11 bases not matched to a gene. The CDR3 sequence is 15 residues long. Germline V CDR1 and CDR2: MDHEN, SYDVKM. Sequencing relied on immunoSEQ assay v3.0, run at survey level. Only in-frame clones appear in the TCRdb table, and some are missing; sequencing was by immunoSEQ multiplex PCR. The sample yields more than 45,000 clones, about 86% seen once. The TCR comes from a young woman with HIV. The chain employs TRBV28 and TRBJ1-2; 7 bases agree with TRBD1. The specimen was unsorted PBMCs, collected 0.8 years after starting antiretroviral therapy. The CDR3 loop reads CASRQGDSGGYGYTF. In DNA, the CDR3 is TGTGCCAGCAGGCAGGGGGACTCAGGGGGCTATGGCTACACCTTC.